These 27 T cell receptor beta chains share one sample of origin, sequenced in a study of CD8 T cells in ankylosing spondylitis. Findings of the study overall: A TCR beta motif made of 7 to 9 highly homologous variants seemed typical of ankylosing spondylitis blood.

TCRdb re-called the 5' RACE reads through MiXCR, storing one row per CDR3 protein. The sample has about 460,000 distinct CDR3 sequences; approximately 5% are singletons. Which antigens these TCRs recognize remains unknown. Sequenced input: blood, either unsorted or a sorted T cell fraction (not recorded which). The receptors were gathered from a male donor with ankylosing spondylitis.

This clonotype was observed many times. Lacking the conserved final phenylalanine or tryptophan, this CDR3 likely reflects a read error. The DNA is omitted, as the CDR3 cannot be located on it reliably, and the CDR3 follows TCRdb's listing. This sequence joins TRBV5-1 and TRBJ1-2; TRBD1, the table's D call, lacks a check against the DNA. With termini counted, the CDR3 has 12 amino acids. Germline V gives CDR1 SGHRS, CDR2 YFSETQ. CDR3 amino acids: CASSYNAGERVL.

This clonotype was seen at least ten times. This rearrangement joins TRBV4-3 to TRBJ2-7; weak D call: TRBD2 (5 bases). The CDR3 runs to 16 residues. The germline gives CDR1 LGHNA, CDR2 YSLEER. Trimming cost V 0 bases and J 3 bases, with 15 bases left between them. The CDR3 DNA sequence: TGCGCCAGCAGCCAAGATTACGAGACTACCTTCTACGAGCAGTACTTC. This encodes CASSQDYETTFYEQYF.

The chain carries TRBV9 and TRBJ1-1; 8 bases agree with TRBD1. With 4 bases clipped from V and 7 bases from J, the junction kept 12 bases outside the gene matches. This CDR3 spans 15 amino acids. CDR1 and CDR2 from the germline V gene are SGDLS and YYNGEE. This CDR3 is CASSPHFTGGREAFF. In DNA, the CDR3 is TGTGCCAGCAGCCCACATTTTACAGGGGGGCGTGAAGCTTTCTTT.

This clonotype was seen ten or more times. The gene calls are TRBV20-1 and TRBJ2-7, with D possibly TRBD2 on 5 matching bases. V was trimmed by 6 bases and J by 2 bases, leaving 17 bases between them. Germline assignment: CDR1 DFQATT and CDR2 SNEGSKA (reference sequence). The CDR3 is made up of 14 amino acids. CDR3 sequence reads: CSAQEGTATYEQYF. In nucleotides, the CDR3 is TGCAGTGCCCAAGAGGGTACCGCGACCTACGAGCAGTACTTC.

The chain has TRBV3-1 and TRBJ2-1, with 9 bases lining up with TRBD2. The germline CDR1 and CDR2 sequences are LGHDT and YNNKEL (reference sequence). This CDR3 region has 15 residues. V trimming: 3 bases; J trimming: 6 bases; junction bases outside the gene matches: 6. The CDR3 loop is CASSQSAGGPNEQFF. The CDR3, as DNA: TGTGCCAGCAGCCAGTCAGCGGGGGGTCCCAATGAGCAGTTCTTC.

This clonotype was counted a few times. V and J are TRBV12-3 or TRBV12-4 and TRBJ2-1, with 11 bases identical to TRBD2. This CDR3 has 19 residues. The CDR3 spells CTRSLGFGASGRTYNEQFF. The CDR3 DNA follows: TGTACCCGCAGTTTAGGATTTGGGGCTAGCGGGAGGACTTACAATGAGCAGTTCTTC.

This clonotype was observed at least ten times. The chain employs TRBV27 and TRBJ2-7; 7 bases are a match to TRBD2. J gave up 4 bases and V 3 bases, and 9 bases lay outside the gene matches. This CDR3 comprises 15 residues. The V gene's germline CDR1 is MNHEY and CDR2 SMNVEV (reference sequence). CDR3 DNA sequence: TGTGCCAGCAGTTTTGGGGCGGGAGTGAATTACGAGCAGTACTTC. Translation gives CASSFGAGVNYEQYF.

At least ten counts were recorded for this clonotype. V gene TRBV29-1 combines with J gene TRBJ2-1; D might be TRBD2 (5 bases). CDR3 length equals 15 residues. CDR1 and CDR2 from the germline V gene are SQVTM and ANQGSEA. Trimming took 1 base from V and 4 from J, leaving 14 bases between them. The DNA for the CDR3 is TGCAGCGTTGAAGTAAGCCACGGGGTTTACAATGAGCAGTTCTTC. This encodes CSVEVSHGVYNEQFF.

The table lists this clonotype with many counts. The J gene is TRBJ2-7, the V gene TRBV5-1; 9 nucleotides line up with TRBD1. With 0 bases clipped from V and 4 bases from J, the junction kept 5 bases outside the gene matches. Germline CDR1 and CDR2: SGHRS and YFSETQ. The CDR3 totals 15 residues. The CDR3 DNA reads TGCGCCAGCAGCTTGGCGACAGGGGGATATTACGAGCAGTACTTC. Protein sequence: CASSLATGGYYEQYF.

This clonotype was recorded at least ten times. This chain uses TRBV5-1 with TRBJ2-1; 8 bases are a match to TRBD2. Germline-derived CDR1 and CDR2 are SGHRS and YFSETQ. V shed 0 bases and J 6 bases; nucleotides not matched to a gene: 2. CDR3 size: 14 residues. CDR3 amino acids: CASSLGGLVNEQFF. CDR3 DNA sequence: TGCGCCAGCAGCTTGGGGGGACTAGTCAATGAGCAGTTCTTC.

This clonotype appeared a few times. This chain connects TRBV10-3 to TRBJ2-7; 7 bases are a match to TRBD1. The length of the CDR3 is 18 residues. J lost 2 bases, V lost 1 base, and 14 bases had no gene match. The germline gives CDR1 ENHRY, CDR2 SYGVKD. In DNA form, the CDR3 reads TGTGCCATCAGTGAGTTGCCAACGGGGCAGGGGGTAACCTACGAGCAGTACTTC. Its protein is CAISELPTGQGVTYEQYF.

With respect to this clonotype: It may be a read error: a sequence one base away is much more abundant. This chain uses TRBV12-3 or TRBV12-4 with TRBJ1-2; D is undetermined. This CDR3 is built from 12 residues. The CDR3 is CVSSLAYYGYTF. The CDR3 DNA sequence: TGTGTCAGCAGTCTCGCATACTATGGCTACACCTTC.

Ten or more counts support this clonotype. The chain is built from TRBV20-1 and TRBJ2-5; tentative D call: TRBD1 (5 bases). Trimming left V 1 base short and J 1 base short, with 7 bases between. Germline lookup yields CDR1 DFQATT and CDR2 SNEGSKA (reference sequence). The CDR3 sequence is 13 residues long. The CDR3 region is CSARGTPQETQYF. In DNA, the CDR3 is TGCAGTGCTAGAGGGACACCCCAAGAGACCCAGTACTTC.

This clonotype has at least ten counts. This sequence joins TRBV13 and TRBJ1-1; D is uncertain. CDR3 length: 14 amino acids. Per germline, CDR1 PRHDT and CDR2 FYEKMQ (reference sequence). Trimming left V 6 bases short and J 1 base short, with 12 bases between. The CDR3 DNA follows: TGTGCCAGCAGTCGAGGGTCTCGGAACACTGAAGCTTTCTTT. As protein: CASSRGSRNTEAFF.

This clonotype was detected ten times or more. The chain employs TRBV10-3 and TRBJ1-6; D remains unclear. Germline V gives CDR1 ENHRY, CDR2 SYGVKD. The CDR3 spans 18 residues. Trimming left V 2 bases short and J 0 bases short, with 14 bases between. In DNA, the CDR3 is TGTGCCATCAGTGAGACGGGGATGAGGAGCTCCTATAATTCACCCCTCCACTTT. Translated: CAISETGMRSSYNSPLHF.

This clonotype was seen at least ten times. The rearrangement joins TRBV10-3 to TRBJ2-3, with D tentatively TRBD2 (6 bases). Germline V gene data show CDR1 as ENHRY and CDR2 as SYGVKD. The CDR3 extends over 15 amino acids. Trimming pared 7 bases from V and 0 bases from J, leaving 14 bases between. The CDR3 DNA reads TGTGCCATCAAAGTCGGGGGAACTAGCACAGATACGCAGTATTTT. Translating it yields CAIKVGGTSTDTQYF.

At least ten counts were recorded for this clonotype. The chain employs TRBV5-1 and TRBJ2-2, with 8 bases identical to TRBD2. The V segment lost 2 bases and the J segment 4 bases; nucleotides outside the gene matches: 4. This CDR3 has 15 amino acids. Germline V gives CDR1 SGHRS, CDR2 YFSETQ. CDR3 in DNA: TGCGCCAGCAGCTTATCTAGCGGGTTCACCGGGGAGCTGTTTTTT. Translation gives CASSLSSGFTGELFF. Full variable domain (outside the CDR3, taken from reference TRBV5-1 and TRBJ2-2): KAGVTQTPRYLIKTRGQQVTLSCSPISGHRSVSWYQQTPGQGLQFLFEYFSETQRNKGNFPGRFSGRQFSNSRSEMNVSTLELGDSALYLCASSLSSGFTGELFFGEGSRLTVL.

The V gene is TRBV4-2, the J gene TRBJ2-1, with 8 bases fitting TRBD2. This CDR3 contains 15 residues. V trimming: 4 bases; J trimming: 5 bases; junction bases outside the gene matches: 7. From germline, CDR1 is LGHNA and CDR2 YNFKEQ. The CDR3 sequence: CASSRSTSADNEQFF. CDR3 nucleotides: TGTGCCAGCAGCCGTTCGACTAGCGCCGACAATGAGCAGTTCTTC.

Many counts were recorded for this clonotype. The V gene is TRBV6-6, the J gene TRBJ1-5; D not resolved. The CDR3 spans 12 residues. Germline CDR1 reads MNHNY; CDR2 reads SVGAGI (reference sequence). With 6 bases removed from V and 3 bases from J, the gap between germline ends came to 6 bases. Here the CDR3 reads CASRLYNQPQHF. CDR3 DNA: TGTGCCAGCAGGCTCTACAATCAGCCCCAGCATTTT.

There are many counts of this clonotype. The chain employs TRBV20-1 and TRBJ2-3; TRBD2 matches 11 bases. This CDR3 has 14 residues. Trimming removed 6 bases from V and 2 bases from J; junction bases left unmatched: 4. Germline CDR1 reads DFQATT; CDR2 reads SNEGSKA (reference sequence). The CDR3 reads CSAAGLAATDTQYF. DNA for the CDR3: TGCAGTGCGGCGGGACTAGCGGCCACAGATACGCAGTATTTT.

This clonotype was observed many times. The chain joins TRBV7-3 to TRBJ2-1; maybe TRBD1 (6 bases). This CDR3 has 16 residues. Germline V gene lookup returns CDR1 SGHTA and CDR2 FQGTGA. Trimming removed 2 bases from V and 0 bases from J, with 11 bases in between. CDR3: CASSLQGLSSYNEQFF. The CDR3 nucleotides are TGTGCCAGCAGCTTACAGGGGCTGAGCTCCTACAATGAGCAGTTCTTC.

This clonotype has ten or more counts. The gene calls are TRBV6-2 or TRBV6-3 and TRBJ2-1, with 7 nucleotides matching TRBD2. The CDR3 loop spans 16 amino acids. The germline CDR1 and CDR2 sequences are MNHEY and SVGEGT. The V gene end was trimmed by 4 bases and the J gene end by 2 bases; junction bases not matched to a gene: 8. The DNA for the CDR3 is TGTGCCAGCAGTTCAAAGCGGCTAGCGGCCTACAATGAGCAGTTCTTC. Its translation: CASSSKRLAAYNEQFF.

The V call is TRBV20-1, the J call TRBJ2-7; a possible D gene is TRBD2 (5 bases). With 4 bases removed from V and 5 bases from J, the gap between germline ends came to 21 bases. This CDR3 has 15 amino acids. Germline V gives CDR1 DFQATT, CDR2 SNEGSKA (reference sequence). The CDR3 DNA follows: TGCAGTGCTACTGACCCCAGAGGGCCCCGGGACGAGCAGTACTTC. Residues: CSATDPRGPRDEQYF.

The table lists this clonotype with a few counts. CDR3 coding DNA: TGTGCCAGCAGTTACTGGATGGGACCGAGGTCCTACAATGAGCAGTTCTTC. Translation: CASSYWMGPRSYNEQFF. V and J are TRBV6-5 and TRBJ2-1; TRBD1 or TRBD2 may be the D gene (5 bases each). Germline V gene sequence: CDR1 MNHEY, CDR2 SVGAGI. This CDR3 region has 17 residues. Trimming removed 1 base from V and 1 base from J, with 14 bases in between.

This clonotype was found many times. The CDR3 DNA reads TGCAGTGCTAGGGCCCCGGGGAGCTCTGGAAACACCATATATTTT. Protein: CSARAPGSSGNTIYF. This sequence joins TRBV20-1 and TRBJ1-3, with D hard to call. Trimming removed 3 bases at V and 0 bases at J, with 12 bases between. CDR1 DFQATT and CDR2 SNEGSKA come from the germline V gene (reference sequence). The CDR3 runs to 15 residues.

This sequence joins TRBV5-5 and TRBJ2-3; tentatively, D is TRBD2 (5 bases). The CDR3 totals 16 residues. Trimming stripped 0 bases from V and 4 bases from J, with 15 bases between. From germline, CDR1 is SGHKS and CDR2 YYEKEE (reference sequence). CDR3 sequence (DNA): TGTGCCAGCAGCTTGGGGGCGTTTGGGCGGGCAGATACGCAGTATTTT. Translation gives CASSLGAFGRADTQYF.

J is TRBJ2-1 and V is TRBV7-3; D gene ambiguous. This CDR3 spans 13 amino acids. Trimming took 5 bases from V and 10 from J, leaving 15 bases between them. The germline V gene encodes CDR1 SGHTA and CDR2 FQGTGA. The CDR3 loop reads CASSLQTGEEQFF. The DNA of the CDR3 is TGTGCCAGCAGCCTGCAAACTGGAGAAGAGCAGTTCTTC.